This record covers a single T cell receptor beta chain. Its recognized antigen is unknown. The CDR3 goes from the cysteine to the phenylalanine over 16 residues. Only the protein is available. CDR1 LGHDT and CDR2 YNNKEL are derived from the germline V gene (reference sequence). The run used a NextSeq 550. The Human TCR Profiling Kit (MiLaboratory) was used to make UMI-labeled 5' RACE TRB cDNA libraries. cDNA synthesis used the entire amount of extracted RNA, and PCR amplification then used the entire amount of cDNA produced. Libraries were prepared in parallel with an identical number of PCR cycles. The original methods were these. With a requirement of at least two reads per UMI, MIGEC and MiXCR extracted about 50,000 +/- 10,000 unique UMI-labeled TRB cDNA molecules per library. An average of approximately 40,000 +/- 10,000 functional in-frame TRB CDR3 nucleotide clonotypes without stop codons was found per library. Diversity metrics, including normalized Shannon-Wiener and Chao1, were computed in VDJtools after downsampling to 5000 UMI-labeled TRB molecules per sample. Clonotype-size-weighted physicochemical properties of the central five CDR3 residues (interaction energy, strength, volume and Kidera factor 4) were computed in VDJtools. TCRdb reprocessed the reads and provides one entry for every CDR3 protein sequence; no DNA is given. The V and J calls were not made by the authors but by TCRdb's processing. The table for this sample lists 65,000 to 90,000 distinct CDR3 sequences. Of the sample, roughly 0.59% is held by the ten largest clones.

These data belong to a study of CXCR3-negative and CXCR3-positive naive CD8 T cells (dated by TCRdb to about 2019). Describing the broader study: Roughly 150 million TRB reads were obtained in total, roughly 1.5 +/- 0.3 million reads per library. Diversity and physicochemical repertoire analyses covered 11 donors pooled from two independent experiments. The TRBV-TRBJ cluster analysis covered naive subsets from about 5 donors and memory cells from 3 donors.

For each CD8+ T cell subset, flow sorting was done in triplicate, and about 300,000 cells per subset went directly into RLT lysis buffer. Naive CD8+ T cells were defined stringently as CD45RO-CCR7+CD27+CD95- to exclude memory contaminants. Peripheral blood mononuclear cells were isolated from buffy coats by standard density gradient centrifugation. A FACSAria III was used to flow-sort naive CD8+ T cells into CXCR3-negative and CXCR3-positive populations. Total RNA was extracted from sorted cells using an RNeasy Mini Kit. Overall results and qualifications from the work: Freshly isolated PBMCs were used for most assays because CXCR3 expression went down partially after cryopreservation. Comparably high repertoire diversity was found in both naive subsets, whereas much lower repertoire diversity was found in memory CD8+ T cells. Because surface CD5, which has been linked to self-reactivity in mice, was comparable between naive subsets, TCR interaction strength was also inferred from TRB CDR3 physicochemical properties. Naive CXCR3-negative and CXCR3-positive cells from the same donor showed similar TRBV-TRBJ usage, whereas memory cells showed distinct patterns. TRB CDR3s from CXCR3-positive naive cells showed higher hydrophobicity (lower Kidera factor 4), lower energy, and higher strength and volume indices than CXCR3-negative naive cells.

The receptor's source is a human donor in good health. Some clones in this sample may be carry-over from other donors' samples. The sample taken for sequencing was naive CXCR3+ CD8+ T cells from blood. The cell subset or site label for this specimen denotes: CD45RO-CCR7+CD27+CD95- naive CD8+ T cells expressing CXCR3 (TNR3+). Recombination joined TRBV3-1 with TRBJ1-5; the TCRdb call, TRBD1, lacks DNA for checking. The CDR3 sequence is CASSQEPGDSYQPQHF.